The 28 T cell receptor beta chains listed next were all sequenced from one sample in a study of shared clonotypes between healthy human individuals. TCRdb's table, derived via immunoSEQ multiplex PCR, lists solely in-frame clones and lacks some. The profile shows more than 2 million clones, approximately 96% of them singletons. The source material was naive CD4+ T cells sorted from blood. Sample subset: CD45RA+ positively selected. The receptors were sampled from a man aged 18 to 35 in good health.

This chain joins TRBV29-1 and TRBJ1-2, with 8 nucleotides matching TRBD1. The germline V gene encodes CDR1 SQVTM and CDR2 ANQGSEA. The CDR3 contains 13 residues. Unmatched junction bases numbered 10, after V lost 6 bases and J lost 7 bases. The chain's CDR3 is CSVAGQGAVGYTF. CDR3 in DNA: TGCAGCGTCGCCGGACAGGGCGCGGTTGGCTACACCTTC.

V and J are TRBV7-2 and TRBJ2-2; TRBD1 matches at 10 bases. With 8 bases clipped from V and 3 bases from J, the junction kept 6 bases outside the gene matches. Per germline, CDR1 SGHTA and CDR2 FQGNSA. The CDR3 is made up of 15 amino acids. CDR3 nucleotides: TGTGCCAGCCTTCTGGGACAGGGGTACACCGGGGAGCTGTTTTTT. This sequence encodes CASLLGQGYTGELFF.

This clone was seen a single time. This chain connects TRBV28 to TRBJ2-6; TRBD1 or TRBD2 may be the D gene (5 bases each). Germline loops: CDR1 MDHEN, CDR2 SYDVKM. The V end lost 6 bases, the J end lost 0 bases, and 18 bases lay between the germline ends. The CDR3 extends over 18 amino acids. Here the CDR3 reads CASSLRAYGGSGANVLTF. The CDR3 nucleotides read TGTGCCAGCAGCTTAAGGGCCTATGGGGGCTCTGGGGCCAACGTCCTGACTTTC. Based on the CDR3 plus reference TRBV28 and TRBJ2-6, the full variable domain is DVKVTQSSRYLVKRTGEKVFLECVQDMDHENMFWYRQDPGLGLRLIYFSYDVKMKEKGDIPEGYSVSREKKERFSLILESASTNQTSMYLCASSLRAYGGSGANVLTFGAGSRLTVL.

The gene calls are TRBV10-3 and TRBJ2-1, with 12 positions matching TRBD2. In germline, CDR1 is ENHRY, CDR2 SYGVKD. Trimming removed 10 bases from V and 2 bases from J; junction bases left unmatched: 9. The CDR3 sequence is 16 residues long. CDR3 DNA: TGTGCCACTGGACTAGCGGGGCAAAAAACCTACAATGAGCAGTTCTTC. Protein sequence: CATGLAGQKTYNEQFF.

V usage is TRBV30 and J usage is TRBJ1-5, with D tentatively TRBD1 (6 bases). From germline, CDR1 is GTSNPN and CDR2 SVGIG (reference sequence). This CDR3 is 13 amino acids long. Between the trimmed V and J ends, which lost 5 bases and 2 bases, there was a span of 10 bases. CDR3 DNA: TGTGCCTGGGCGGACAGCGGCAATCAGCCCCAGCATTTT. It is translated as CAWADSGNQPQHF.

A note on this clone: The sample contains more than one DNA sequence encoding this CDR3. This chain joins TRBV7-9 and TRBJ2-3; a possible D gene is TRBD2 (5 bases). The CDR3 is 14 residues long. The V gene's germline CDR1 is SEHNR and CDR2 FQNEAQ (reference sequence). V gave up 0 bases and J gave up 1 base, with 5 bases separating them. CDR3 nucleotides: TGTGCCAGCAGCTTAGCTAGCGGCACAGATACGCAGTATTTT. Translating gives CASSLASGTDTQYF.

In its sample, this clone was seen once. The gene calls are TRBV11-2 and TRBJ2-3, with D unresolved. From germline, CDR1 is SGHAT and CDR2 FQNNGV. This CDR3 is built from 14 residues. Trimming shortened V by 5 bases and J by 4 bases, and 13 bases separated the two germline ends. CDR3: CASSPFVSADTQYF. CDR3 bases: TGTGCCAGCAGCCCCTTTGTGAGCGCAGATACGCAGTATTTT.

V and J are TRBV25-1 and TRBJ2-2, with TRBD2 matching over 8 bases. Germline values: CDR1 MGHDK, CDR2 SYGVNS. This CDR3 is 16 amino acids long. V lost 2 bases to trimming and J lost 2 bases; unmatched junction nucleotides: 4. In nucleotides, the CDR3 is TGTGCCAGCAGTGAAGCCGGGGGGGATAACACCGGGGAGCTGTTTTTT. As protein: CASSEAGGDNTGELFF.

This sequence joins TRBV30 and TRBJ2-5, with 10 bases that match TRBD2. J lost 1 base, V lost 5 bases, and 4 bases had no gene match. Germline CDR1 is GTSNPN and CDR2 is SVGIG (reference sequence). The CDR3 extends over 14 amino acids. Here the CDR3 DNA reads TGTGCCTGGGGCGTAGCGGGGGGCCAAGAGACCCAGTACTTC. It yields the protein CAWGVAGGQETQYF.

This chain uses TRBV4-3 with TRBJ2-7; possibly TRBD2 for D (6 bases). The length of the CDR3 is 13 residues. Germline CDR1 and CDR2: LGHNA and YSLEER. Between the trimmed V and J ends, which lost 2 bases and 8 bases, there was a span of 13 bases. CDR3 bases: TGCGCCAGCAGCCAACAATCGGGGACTCAGCAGTACTTC. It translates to CASSQQSGTQQYF.

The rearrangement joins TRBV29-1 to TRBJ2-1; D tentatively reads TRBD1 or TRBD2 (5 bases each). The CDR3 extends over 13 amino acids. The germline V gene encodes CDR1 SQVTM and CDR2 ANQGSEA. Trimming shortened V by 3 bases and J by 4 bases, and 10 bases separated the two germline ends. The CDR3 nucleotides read TGCAGCGTTGAGGGGGAGTCTTACAATGAGCAGTTCTTC. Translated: CSVEGESYNEQFF.

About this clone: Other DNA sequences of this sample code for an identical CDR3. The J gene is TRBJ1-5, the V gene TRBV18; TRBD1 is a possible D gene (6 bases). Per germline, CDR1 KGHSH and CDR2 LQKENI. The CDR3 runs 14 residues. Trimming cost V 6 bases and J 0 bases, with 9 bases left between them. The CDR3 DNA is TGTGCCAGCTCCCAGGGGTATAGCAATCAGCCCCAGCATTTT. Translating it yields CASSQGYSNQPQHF.

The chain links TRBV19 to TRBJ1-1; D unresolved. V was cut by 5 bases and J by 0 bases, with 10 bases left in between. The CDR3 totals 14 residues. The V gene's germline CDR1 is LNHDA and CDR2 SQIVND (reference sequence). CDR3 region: CASSPHSLNTEAFF. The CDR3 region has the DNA TGTGCCAGTAGTCCCCATTCCCTGAACACTGAAGCTTTCTTT.

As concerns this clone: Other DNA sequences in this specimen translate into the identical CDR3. Here the CDR3 reads CASSLDRGTDTQYF. CDR3 DNA sequence: TGTGCCAGCAGCTTGGACAGGGGCACAGATACGCAGTATTTT. This chain joins TRBV5-6 and TRBJ2-3, with D perhaps TRBD1 (6 bases). V was clipped by 0 bases and J by 1 base, with 6 bases between them. The CDR3 is made up of 14 amino acids. Germline assignment: CDR1 SGHDT and CDR2 YYEEEE.

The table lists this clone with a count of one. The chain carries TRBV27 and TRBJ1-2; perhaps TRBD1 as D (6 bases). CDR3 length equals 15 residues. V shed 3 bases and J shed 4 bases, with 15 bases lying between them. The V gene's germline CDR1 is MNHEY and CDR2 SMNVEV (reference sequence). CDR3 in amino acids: CASSFWAGQSYGYTF. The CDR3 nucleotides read TGTGCCAGCAGTTTCTGGGCCGGACAGAGCTATGGCTACACCTTC.

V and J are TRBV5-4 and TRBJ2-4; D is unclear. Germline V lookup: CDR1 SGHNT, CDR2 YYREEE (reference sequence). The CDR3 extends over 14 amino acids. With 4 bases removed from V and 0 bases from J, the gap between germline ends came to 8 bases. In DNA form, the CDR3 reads TGTGCCAGCAGCAAGGACCTAGCCAAAAACATTCAGTACTTC. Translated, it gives CASSKDLAKNIQYF.

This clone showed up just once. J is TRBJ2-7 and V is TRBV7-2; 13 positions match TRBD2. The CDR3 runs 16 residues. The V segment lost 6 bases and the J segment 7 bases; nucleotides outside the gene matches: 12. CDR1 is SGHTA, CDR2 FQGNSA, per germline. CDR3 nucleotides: TGTGCCAGCAGGTTTGCGGGAGGGACTAGCGGGAAGGAGCAGTACTTC. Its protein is CASRFAGGTSGKEQYF.

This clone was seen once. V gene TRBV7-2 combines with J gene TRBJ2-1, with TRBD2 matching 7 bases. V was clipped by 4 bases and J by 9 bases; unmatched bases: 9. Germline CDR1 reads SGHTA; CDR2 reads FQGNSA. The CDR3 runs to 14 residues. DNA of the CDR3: TGTGCCAGCAGCTCCAGCGGGGTCATGGTTGAGCAGTTCTTC. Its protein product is CASSSSGVMVEQFF.

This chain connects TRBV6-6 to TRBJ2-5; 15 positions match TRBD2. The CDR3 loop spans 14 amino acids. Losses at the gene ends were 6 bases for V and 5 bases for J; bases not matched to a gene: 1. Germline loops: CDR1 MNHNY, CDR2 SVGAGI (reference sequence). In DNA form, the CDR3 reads TGTGCCAGCAGCGGGACTAGCGGGAGGGAGACCCAGTACTTC. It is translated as CASSGTSGRETQYF.

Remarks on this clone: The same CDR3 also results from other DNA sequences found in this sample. In DNA form, the CDR3 reads TGTGCCATCAAGAGCGGGAGCTCCTACAATGAGCAGTTCTTC. Its translation is CAIKSGSSYNEQFF. The chain recombines TRBV10-3 with TRBJ2-1; 8 nucleotides align to TRBD2. Germline V CDR1 and CDR2: ENHRY, SYGVKD. The CDR3 has 14 residues. The trim removed 7 bases at V and 0 bases at J, leaving 2 bases unmatched.

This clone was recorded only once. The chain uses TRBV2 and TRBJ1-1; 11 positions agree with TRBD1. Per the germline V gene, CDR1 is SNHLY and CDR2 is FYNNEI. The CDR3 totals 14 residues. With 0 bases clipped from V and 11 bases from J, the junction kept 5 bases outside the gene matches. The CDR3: CASSEAGQGVLAFF. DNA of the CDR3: TGTGCCAGCAGTGAAGCGGGACAGGGGGTTCTGGCTTTCTTT. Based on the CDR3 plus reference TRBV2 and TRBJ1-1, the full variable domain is EPEVTQTPSHQVTQMGQEVILRCVPISNHLYFYWYRQILGQKVEFLVSFYNNEISEKSEIFDDQFSVERPDGSNFTLKIRSTKLEDSAMYFCASSEAGQGVLAFFGQGTRLTVV.

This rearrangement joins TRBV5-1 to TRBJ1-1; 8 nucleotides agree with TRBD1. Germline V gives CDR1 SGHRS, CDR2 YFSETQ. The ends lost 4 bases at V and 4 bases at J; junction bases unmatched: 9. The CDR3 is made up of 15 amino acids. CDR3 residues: CASSQSDRGATEAFF. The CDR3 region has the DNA TGCGCCAGCAGCCAATCCGACAGGGGAGCCACTGAAGCTTTCTTT.

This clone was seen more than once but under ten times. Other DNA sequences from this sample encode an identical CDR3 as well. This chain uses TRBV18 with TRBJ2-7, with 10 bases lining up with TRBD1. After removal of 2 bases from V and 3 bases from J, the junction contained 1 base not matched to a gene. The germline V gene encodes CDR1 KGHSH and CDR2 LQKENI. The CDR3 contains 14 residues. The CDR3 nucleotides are TGTGCCAGCTCACCAGGGACAGGGGTCTACGAGCAGTACTTC. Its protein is CASSPGTGVYEQYF.

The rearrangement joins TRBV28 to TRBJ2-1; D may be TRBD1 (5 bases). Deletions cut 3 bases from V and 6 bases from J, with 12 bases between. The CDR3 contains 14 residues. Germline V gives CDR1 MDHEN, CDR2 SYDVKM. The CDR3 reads CASSLVGAVNEQFF. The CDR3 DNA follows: TGTGCCAGCAGTTTGGTAGGGGCCGTCAATGAGCAGTTCTTC.

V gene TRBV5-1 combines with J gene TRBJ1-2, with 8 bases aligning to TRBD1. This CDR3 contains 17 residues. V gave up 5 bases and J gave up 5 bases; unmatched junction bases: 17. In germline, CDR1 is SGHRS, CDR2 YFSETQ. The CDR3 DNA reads TGCGCCAGCAGACTTTTGCCCCAGACAGGGGAGTTTTATGGCTACACCTTC. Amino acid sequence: CASRLLPQTGEFYGYTF.

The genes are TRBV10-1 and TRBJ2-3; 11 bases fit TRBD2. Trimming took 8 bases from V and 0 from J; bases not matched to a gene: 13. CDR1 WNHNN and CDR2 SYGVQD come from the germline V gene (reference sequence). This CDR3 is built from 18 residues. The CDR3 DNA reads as TGCGCCAGCGGCGGTGGGACTAGCGGCAAAACTAGCACAGATACGCAGTATTTT. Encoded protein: CASGGGTSGKTSTDTQYF.

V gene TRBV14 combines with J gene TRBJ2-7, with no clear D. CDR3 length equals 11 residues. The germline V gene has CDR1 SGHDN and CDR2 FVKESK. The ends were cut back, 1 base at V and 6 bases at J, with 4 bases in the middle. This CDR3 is CASSQGSEQYF. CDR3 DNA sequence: TGTGCCAGCAGCCAAGGGAGCGAGCAGTACTTC.

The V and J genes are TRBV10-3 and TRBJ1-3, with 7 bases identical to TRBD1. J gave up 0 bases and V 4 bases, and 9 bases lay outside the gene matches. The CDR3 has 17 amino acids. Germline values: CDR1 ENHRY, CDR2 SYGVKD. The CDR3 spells CAISAVNRGSSGNTIYF. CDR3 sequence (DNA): TGTGCCATCAGTGCTGTCAACAGGGGAAGCTCTGGAAACACCATATATTTT.